This T cell receptor (beta chain) came from a study of beta chain features in type 1 diabetes. CDR3 size: 11 residues. V was trimmed by 5 bases and J by 1 base, leaving 3 bases between them. Germline CDR1 and CDR2: SEHNR and FQNEAQ (reference sequence). Points from the study as a whole: There was a moderate but significant shortening of TCRB CDR3s in all four CD4+ subsets of Type 1 diabetes patients.

Expressed TCRB transcripts were sequenced because the entire RNA isolate underwent reverse transcription. Regulatory, naive and central memory T cell samples averaged roughly 3.5 million reads. Generated by immunoSEQ multiplex PCR, the TCRdb table keeps only in-frame clones and is missing some. The profile covers around 710,000 clones, with around 12% appearing a single time and roughly 0.12% taken by the ten largest. The table lists this clone with a few counts. Antigen specificity is unknown. Additional DNA sequences in this sample encode the identical CDR3. Purity of each sorted population was above 95%.

The chain combines TRBV7-9 with TRBJ2-7; D gene ambiguous. Sequencing used naive CD4+ T cells from blood. This TCR was sampled from a man aged 30-40 years with type 1 diabetes. The DNA for the CDR3 is TGTGCCAGCAGCCTATCCTACGAGCAGTACTTC. The encoded protein is CASSLSYEQYF.